The T cell receptor beta chain described here comes from a study of T cells after yellow fever vaccination. TCRdb itself ran the 5' RACE reads through MiXCR, one entry per CDR3 protein. The table includes 450,000 to 650,000 distinct CDR3 sequences, 21% detected once. The ends were cut back, 0 bases at V and 8 bases at J, with 14 bases in the middle. The CDR3 runs 15 residues. Germline V gene data show CDR1 as LGHNA and CDR2 as YSLEER. The sequence was collected from a man aged 18 to 29 who received the YFV17D yellow fever vaccine. The V call is TRBV4-3, the J call TRBJ2-1; D not certain. Sample: PBMCs, taken 21 days after the first yellow fever vaccination. The CDR3 sequence is CASSQDFTRSDEQFF. CDR3 coding DNA: TGCGCCAGCAGCCAAGATTTCACCCGTAGTGATGAGCAGTTCTTC.